The 8 T cell receptor beta chains below all came from one sample that was sequenced in a study of human T cells and chemical hapten exposure. One entry per CDR3 protein, called by TCRdb with MiXCR from the RACE reads. The repertoire consists of a few hundred thousand distinct CDR3 sequences, with around 5.5% occurring once and the leading ten covering under 9.5%. Time point given: pre-sensitization, week 0. The treatment was: therapeutic diphenylcyclopropenone sensitization with weekly scalp DPC. The material sequenced was whole blood, taken in connection with sensitization to the hapten diphenylcyclopropenone (DPC). These TCRs come from a woman aged 18-35 years with alopecia areata. Some clones in this sample may be carry-over from other donors' samples.

This clonotype was observed a few times. This chain uses TRBV6-5 with TRBJ1-1, with D possibly being TRBD1 (6 bases). The CDR3 has 15 residues. The V end was cut by 2 bases, the J end by 3 bases, with 13 bases between. Germline CDR1 is MNHEY and CDR2 is SVGAGI. The CDR3 loop reads CASSYGGAMDTEAFF. The CDR3, as DNA: TGTGCCAGCAGTTACGGGGGGGCGATGGACACTGAAGCTTTCTTT.

This clonotype turned up a few times. This chain joins TRBV5-1 and TRBJ2-3, with TRBD2 as a possible D gene (6 bases). The CDR3 has 14 amino acids. The V and J ends lost 5 bases and 6 bases respectively, with 16 bases between them. Germline V gives CDR1 SGHRS, CDR2 YFSETQ. CDR3 coding DNA: TGCGCCAGCAGTACTACGACCGGAGGGGATACGCAGTATTTT. The encoded protein is CASSTTTGGDTQYF.

This clonotype came up once. The junction shows a germline mismatch at one end, possibly a read error. J is TRBJ2-7 and V is TRBV7-6; D is possibly TRBD1 (6 bases). CDR1 SGHVS and CDR2 FNYEAQ come from the germline V gene. The CDR3 sequence is 14 residues long. For the CDR3, the DNA is TGTGTCAGCAGTTCGTTTCAGGGGACCGGCGAGCAGTACTTC. This encodes CVSSSFQGTGEQYF.

This clonotype has a count of ten or more. V usage is TRBV6-6 and J usage is TRBJ1-2; no clear D gene. V was cut by 4 bases and J by 4 bases, with 13 bases left in between. CDR3 length: 14 amino acids. Germline CDR1 MNHNY, CDR2 SVGAGI (reference sequence). The CDR3 spells CASSSPHGTYGYTF. The CDR3 nucleotides are TGTGCCAGCAGTTCACCCCACGGAACCTATGGCTACACCTTC.

This clonotype was counted between two and nine times. This rearrangement joins TRBV4-3 to TRBJ1-1; 7 bases are shared with TRBD1. The V gene end was trimmed by 3 bases and the J gene end by 3 bases; junction bases not matched to a gene: 7. The CDR3 has 15 residues. Germline lookup yields CDR1 LGHNA and CDR2 YSLEER. The CDR3 DNA is TGCGCCAGCAGCCATTCCGACAGGGCCTACACTGAAGCTTTCTTT. This translates into CASSHSDRAYTEAFF.

This clonotype was seen repeatedly, ten times or more. This chain's CDR3 is CASSLAPGQGSVEGKLFF. The CDR3 region has the DNA TGTGCCAGCAGCTTAGCTCCGGGACAGGGATCGGTGGAAGGGAAACTGTTTTTT. The rearrangement joins TRBV7-2 to TRBJ1-4, with 9 bases matching TRBD1. CDR1 is SGHTA and CDR2 is FQGNSA in the germline V gene. The CDR3 loop spans 18 amino acids. V was pared by 0 bases and J by 11 bases, with 16 bases of the junction left unmatched.

This clonotype appeared many times. V is TRBV7-9 and J is TRBJ2-7; D unresolved. With 1 base removed from V and 3 bases from J, the gap between germline ends came to 7 bases. The CDR3 covers 13 residues. Germline V CDR1 and CDR2: SEHNR, FQNEAQ (reference sequence). The CDR3 reads CASSLEGYYEQYF. The CDR3 DNA reads as TGTGCCAGCAGCTTAGAGGGATACTACGAGCAGTACTTC.

This rearrangement joins TRBV5-1 to TRBJ1-1; D is undetermined. In germline, CDR1 is SGHRS, CDR2 YFSETQ. The CDR3 contains 14 residues. Trimming took 8 bases from V and 3 from J, leaving 17 bases between them. CDR3 protein: CASASGSKDTEAFF. The CDR3, as DNA: TGCGCCAGTGCATCCGGCAGTAAGGACACTGAAGCTTTCTTT.